This T cell receptor (beta chain) was observed in a study of CD8+CD57+ T cells in acquired aplastic anemia. This CDR3 is built from 14 residues. Germline V gene data show CDR1 as MNHEY and CDR2 as SMNVEV (reference sequence). V dropped 8 bases and J dropped 10; count of bases not matched to a gene: 10. For CDR3 and TCR beta VDJ profiling, genomic DNA was the template used. A single record per CDR3 protein comes from TCRdb applying MiXCR to the reads. The sample lists roughly 58,000 distinct CDR3 sequences, around 55% occurring once. This clonotype was seen repeatedly, ten times or more. Sequencing was done on a sample of sorted CD4+, CD8+, or CD8+CD57+ T cells (not recorded which) from PBMCs. The gene calls are TRBV27 and TRBJ1-4; TRBD1 agrees at 10 bases. This clonotype originated in a human donor in good health, serving as a control. CDR3 in amino acids: CASCRQGARGKLFF. As DNA, the CDR3 is TGTGCCAGCTGTCGACAGGGGGCGAGAGGAAAACTGTTTTTT.